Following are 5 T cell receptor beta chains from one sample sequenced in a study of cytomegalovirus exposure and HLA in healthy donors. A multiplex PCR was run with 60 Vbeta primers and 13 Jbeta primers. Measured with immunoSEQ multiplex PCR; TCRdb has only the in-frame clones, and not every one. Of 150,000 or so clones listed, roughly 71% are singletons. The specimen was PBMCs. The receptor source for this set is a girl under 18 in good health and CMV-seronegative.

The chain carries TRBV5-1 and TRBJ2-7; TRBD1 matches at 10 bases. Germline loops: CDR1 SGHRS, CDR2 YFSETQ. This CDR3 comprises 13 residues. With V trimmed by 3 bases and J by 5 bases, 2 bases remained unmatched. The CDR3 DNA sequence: TGCGCCAGCAGCTGGGGACAGGGGAACGAGCAGTACTTC. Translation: CASSWGQGNEQYF.

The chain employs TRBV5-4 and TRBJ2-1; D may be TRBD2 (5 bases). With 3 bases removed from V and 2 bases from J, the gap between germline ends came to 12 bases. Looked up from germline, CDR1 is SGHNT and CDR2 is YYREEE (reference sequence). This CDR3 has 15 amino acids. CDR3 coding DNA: TGTGCCAGCAGCTACCCTGGGAGAACCTACAATGAGCAGTTCTTC. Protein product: CASSYPGRTYNEQFF.

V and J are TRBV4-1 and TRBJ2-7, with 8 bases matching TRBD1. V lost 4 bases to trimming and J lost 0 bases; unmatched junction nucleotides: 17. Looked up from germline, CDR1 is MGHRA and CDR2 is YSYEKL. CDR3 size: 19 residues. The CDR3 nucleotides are TGCGCCAGCAGCCTCGAGCTCTGGGGGCAGGGGGCGAACTCCTACGAGCAGTACTTC. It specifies CASSLELWGQGANSYEQYF.

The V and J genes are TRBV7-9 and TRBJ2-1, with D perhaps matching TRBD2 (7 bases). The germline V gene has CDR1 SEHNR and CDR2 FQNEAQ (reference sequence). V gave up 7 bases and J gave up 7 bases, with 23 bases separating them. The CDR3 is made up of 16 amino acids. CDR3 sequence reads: CASTQEGGAVVNEQFF. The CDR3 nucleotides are TGTGCCAGCACTCAGGAAGGGGGGGCCGTGGTAAATGAGCAGTTCTTC.

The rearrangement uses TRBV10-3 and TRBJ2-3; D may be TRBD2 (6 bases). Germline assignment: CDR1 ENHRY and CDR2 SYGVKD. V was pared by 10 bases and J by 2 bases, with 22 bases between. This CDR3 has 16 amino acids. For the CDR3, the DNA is TGTGCCACCCGCCCTTCCCCACTAGCAGACACAGATACGCAGTATTTT. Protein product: CATRPSPLADTDTQYF.